The source of this T cell receptor beta chain is a study of OX40 agonist ivuxolimab in advanced cancers. About this clone itself: The target antigen is unknown.

The study's findings and limits: Individuals who were partial responders at 0.1-3.0 mg/kg had clonal expansion that ranked among the lowest.

Repertoires were generated with immunoSEQ multiplex PCR, while TCRdb's copy carries only in-frame clones and drops some. The repertoire holds roughly 80,000 clones, with roughly 90% as singletons. From germline, CDR1 is SQVTM and CDR2 ANQGSEA. V lost 7 bases and J lost 4; bases outside the gene matches: 9. The CDR3 extends over 13 amino acids. The chain recombines TRBV29-1 with TRBJ1-1; 7 positions match TRBD1. The TCR was taken from an adult with an advanced solid tumor such as melanoma, head and neck, liver or kidney cancer. The sample consisted of CD4+ or CD8+ T cells sorted from blood, taken in a trial of the OX40 agonist ivuxolimab. The CDR3 DNA reads TGCAGCGGGTCCGGGACAGCGATCACTGAAGCTTTCTTT. This codes for CSGSGTAITEAFF.